The rows below give T cell receptor beta chains drawn from one sample of a study of T cell responses to AZD1222 COVID-19 vaccine. This table comes from immunoSEQ multiplex PCR, and its TCRdb copy is limited to in-frame clones, with some not included. The sample records roughly 150,000 clones, about 93% being singletons. Sequencing was performed on peripheral blood, taken on day 0 of AZD1222 vaccination. The receptors stem from an adult in good health. Each CDR3 is given with its conserved first and last residue. The D gene is left open where the match is weak. Some rows have no size entry. The others give once, few or many, or a class for an expanded clone.

v_call	d_call	clone_size	j_call	cdr3_aa	cdr3_nt
TRBV20-1	TRBD2	-	TRBJ2-3	CSAIEPGLAGDTQYF	TGCAGTGCTATTGAACCCGGACTAGCGGGAGATACGCAGTATTTT
TRBV5-1	TRBD2	-	TRBJ2-2	CASSLASGGTINTGELFF	TGCGCCAGCAGCTTAGCTAGCGGGGGAACCATAAACACCGGGGAGCTGTTTTTT
TRBV19	-	-	TRBJ1-1	CASSIVGTPNTEAFF	TGTGCCAGTAGTATTGTTGGGACACCGAACACTGAAGCTTTCTTT
TRBV7-2	-	-	TRBJ1-5	CASSSVQGNQPQHF	TGTGCCAGCAGCTCGGTCCAAGGCAATCAGCCCCAGCATTTT
TRBV27	-	-	TRBJ1-2	CASSLWQGDGYTF	TGTGCCAGCAGTTTGTGGCAGGGCGACGGCTACACCTTC
TRBV30	-	-	TRBJ1-2	CAWSVQGLGGGYTF	TGTGCCTGGAGTGTACAGGGCCTTGGGGGTGGCTACACCTTC
TRBV6-5	-	few	TRBJ1-1	CASSYGRRGTEAFF	TGTGCCAGCAGTTACGGGCGCAGAGGCACTGAAGCTTTCTTT
TRBV7-2	TRBD2	-	TRBJ2-7	CASSLGLAGYEQYF	TGTGCCAGCAGCCTCGGACTAGCGGGATACGAGCAGTACTTC
TRBV28	-	-	TRBJ2-7	CASSPQLYEQYF	TGTGCCAGCAGTCCACAACTCTACGAGCAGTACTTC
TRBV15	-	-	TRBJ2-2	CATSSRASGELFF	TGTGCCACCAGCTCCCGCGCCTCCGGGGAGCTGTTTTTT
TRBV7-4	-	-	TRBJ2-4	CASSLTGCPKNIQYF	TGTGCCAGCAGCCTTACAGGGTGTCCCAAAAACATTCAGTACTTC
TRBV10-3	-	-	TRBJ2-7	CAIKEEGGEYEQYF	TGTGCCATCAAGGAAGAGGGCGGGGAATACGAGCAGTACTTC
TRBV28	-	-	TRBJ2-7	CASSFPPQRVSYEQYF	TGTGCCAGCAGCTTTCCCCCGCAGCGGGTGAGCTACGAGCAGTACTTC
TRBV4-2	-	-	TRBJ1-1	CASSQVGRSEAFF	TGTGCCAGCAGCCAAGTCGGGCGGAGTGAAGCTTTCTTT
TRBV7-8	-	-	TRBJ2-7	CASHPPSAIYEQYF	TGTGCCAGCCACCCCCCTAGCGCTATCTACGAGCAGTACTTC
TRBV2	TRBD2	-	TRBJ2-1	CASSDAAGVYNEQFF	TGTGCCAGCAGTGACGCAGCGGGAGTGTACAATGAGCAGTTCTTC
TRBV7-2	-	-	TRBJ1-3	CASSLTGSSGNTIYF	TGTGCCAGCAGCTTAACGGGGAGCTCTGGAAACACCATATATTTT
TRBV9	-	-	TRBJ2-3	CASSVADFTDTQYF	TGTGCCAGCAGCGTAGCGGACTTCACAGATACGCAGTATTTT
TRBV7-2	-	-	TRBJ2-1	CASSSFGEQFF	TGTGCCAGCAGCTCATTTGGTGAGCAGTTCTTC
TRBV27	-	-	TRBJ2-3	CASTSNLRSGLRKTQYF	TGTGCCAGCACCTCTAACTTGAGGAGCGGGCTTCGAAAAACGCAGTATTTT
TRBV6-1	TRBD1	-	TRBJ1-2	CASREGDRLNYGYTF	TGTGCCAGCAGAGAAGGGGACAGGTTAAACTATGGCTACACCTTC
TRBV7-8	-	few	TRBJ2-5	CASSLMGKQTQYF	TGTGCCAGCAGCTTAATGGGGAAACAGACCCAGTACTTC
TRBV5-1	TRBD1	-	TRBJ1-2	CASTRDRGYGYTF	TGCGCCAGCACCCGCGACAGGGGCTATGGCTACACCTTC
TRBV29-1	-	-	TRBJ2-7	CSVERRLNSYEQYF	TGCAGCGTCGAGCGAAGGCTCAACTCCTACGAGCAGTACTTC
TRBV14	-	-	TRBJ1-1	CASSQGRGFGNTEAFF	TGTGCCAGCAGCCAAGGGAGAGGGTTCGGGAACACTGAAGCTTTCTTT
TRBV3-1/TRBV3-2	-	-	TRBJ2-7	CASRRGLNTYEQYF	TGTGCCAGCCGACGGGGCCTAAATACCTACGAGCAGTACTTC
TRBV12-5	-	-	TRBJ1-1	CASGQTALNTEAFF	TGTGCTAGTGGACAGACAGCTCTTAACACTGAAGCTTTCTTT
TRBV5-5	-	-	TRBJ1-2	CASSWMPVYGYTF	TGTGCCAGCAGCTGGATGCCCGTCTATGGCTACACCTTC
TRBV12-5	-	-	TRBJ2-7	CASGWDGAYEQYF	TGTGCTAGTGGTTGGGACGGAGCCTACGAGCAGTACTTC
TRBV6-1	-	-	TRBJ2-6	CASSEGSTGANVLTF	TGTGCCAGCAGTGAAGGATCCACTGGGGCCAACGTCCTGACTTTC